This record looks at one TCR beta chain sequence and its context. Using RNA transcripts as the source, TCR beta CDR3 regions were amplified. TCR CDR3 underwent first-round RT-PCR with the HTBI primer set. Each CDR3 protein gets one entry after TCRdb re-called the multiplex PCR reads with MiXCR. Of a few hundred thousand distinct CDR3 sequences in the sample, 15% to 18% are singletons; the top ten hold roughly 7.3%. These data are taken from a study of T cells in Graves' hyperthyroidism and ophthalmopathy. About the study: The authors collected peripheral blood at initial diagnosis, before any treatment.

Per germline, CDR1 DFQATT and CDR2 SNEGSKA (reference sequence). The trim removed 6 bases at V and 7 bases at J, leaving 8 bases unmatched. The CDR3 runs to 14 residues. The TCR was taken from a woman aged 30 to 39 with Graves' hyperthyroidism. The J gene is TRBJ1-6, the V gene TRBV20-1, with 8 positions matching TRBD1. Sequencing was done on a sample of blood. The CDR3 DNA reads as TGCAGTGCCGCCGGGACAGGAGAGAATTCACCCCTCCACTTT. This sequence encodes CSAAGTGENSPLHF.